The present TCR beta chain was sequenced within a study of blood T cells in healthy people across ages. The V segment lost 7 bases and the J segment 4 bases; nucleotides outside the gene matches: 7. This CDR3 comprises 14 residues. Primers used in a second PCR of roughly 7 to 12 cycles were a sample-barcoded 5' primer and a J-beta primer mix. TCRdb re-derived calls from the 5' RACE reads in MiXCR, one entry per CDR3 protein. The profile covers 2 million or so distinct CDR3 sequences, with about 49% appearing a single time and less than 2.5% taken by the ten largest. The sequence derives from a woman aged 40 to 55 in good health. The chain is built from TRBV12-3 or TRBV12-4 and TRBJ2-4; the match to TRBD1 covers 7 bases. Sequenced: blood. Written as DNA, the CDR3 is TGTGCCAGCACTAAAGGGACAGATAAAAACATTCAGTACTTC. Amino acid sequence: CASTKGTDKNIQYF.